Following are 20 T cell receptor beta chains from one sample sequenced in a study of vaccination and CD4 T cells after COVID-19. Oncomine TCR Beta short-read sequencing was applied to DNA from cultured CD4+ T cells. TCRdb reprocessed the PCR reads with MiXCR, giving one entry per CDR3 protein. The sample includes 9,000 to 15,000 distinct CDR3 sequences, 44% seen only once; the top ten take around 19%. Their specific antigens are unknown. Treatment here: approximately nine-day PBMC culture with coronavirus spike peptide pools or control peptides (ViraFEST assay). Sequencing used cultured CD4+ T cells from blood. The origin of the receptors is a human donor with COVID-19.

This chain uses TRBV7-2 with TRBJ1-1; TRBD1 matches at 7 bases. Trimming removed 1 base from V and 11 bases from J; junction bases left unmatched: 7. This CDR3 contains 13 residues. The V gene's germline CDR1 is SGHTA and CDR2 FQGNSA. CDR3: CASSLEGAKVAFF. The CDR3 coding sequence is TGTGCCAGCAGCTTAGAGGGGGCGAAGGTGGCTTTCTTT.

The rearrangement uses TRBV12-5 and TRBJ2-3, with a weak D call TRBD2 (5 bases). This CDR3 is built from 13 residues. V was shortened by 6 bases and J by 6 bases, with 13 bases between the two germline ends. Germline V lookup: CDR1 LGHNT, CDR2 FRNRAP. The CDR3 protein is CASGSHGVDTQYF. The CDR3 DNA reads as TGTGCTAGTGGCTCCCACGGGGTGGATACGCAGTATTTT.

The chain links TRBV6-2 or TRBV6-3 to TRBJ2-1; TRBD2 matches at 7 bases. The germline V gene has CDR1 MNHEY and CDR2 SVGEGT. V shed 4 bases, J shed 16 bases, and the junction held 7 bases outside the gene matches. This CDR3 has 11 amino acids. The CDR3 reads CASSSRGTVFF. The CDR3 nucleotides are TGTGCCAGCAGTTCGCGGGGGACCGTCTTCTTC.

This clonotype was detected only a few times. The rearrangement joins TRBV7-8 to TRBJ2-5; TRBD1 matches at 9 bases. This CDR3 is built from 18 residues. Germline CDR1 is SGHVS and CDR2 is FQNEAQ. The V and J ends lost 0 bases and 0 bases, in that order; junction bases with no gene match: 8. The CDR3 protein is CASSLALQGAMDQETQYF. CDR3 DNA sequence: TGTGCCAGCAGCTTAGCTCTACAGGGGGCCATGGACCAAGAGACCCAGTACTTC.

In this sample, this clonotype turned up once. It is unclear where the CDR3 begins or ends on the DNA, so no DNA is shown, and the CDR3 is as TCRdb lists it. The gene calls are TRBV2 and TRBJ1-2; the table's D call, TRBD1, has no DNA check behind it. Germline V gene lookup returns CDR1 SNHLY and CDR2 FYNNEI. Counting both end residues, the CDR3 totals 15 amino acids. The CDR3 protein is CASSTSGQQIYGYTF.

This clonotype was observed once. The gene calls are TRBV5-5 and TRBJ2-7; TRBD1 matches at 7 bases. V gave up 0 bases and J gave up 2 bases; unmatched junction bases: 5. Per the germline V gene, CDR1 is SGHKS and CDR2 is YYEKEE (reference sequence). This CDR3 comprises 15 residues. This CDR3 is CASSLGQGVTYEQYF. The DNA for the CDR3 is TGTGCCAGCAGCTTGGGGCAGGGGGTTACCTACGAGCAGTACTTC.

The chain uses TRBV12-3 or TRBV12-4 and TRBJ1-5; TRBD1 is a possible D gene (6 bases). This CDR3 is 18 amino acids long. The V end was cut by 5 bases, the J end by 0 bases, with 20 bases between. The chain's CDR3 is CASSGRDNLRDSNQPQHF. In DNA form, the CDR3 reads TGTGCCAGCAGTGGGAGGGACAACCTGAGAGATAGCAATCAGCCCCAGCATTTT.

The genes are TRBV19 and TRBJ1-5; the D is unclear. The V end was cut by 5 bases, the J end by 3 bases, with 14 bases between. Germline CDR1 reads LNHDA; CDR2 reads SQIVND (reference sequence). CDR3 size: 15 residues. CDR3 nucleotides: TGTGCCAGTAGTTCCTCGGACGGATTCAATCAGCCCCAGCATTTT. This gives the protein CASSSSDGFNQPQHF.

The chain joins TRBV20-1 to TRBJ2-1; 11 bases match TRBD2. Per the germline V gene, CDR1 is DFQATT and CDR2 is SNEGSKA (reference sequence). Trimming took 6 bases from V and 0 from J; bases not matched to a gene: 4. The CDR3 contains 15 residues. The CDR3 here is CSARSGGGSYNEQFF. The CDR3 coding sequence is TGCAGTGCCCGTAGCGGGGGGGGCTCCTACAATGAGCAGTTCTTC.

V is TRBV6-2 or TRBV6-3 and J is TRBJ2-3; D gene ambiguous. This CDR3 comprises 14 residues. Looked up from germline, CDR1 is MNHEY and CDR2 is SVGEGT. Trimming pared 6 bases from V and 2 bases from J, leaving 12 bases between. CDR3 nucleotide sequence: TGTGCCAGCAGAATAACGGTAATCACAGATACGCAGTATTTT. It translates to CASRITVITDTQYF.

The DNA of the CDR3 is TGTGCCAGCAGCTTAGGGCTTGGAGGTAATTCACCCCTCCACTTT. Encoded protein: CASSLGLGGNSPLHF. V and J are TRBV7-2 and TRBJ1-6, with unresolved D. Germline V gives CDR1 SGHTA, CDR2 FQGNSA. The CDR3 spans 15 residues. V was shortened by 1 base and J by 6 bases, with 10 bases between the two germline ends.

The sample holds one count of this clonotype. The junction and the germline gene differ at one end; a read error may be behind it. The rearrangement uses TRBV6-1 and TRBJ2-7; 7 bases fit TRBD1. The CDR3 runs to 14 residues. Looked up from germline, CDR1 is MNHNS and CDR2 is SASEGT. CDR3 DNA sequence: TGTGCCAGCAGTGAAGGGACAGGTAACTACGGGCAGTACTTC. It encodes CASSEGTGNYGQYF.

This clonotype was found a few times. The chain combines TRBV19 with TRBJ1-5; 7 bases map to TRBD1. This CDR3 spans 14 amino acids. The ends lost 3 bases at V and 3 bases at J; junction bases unmatched: 2. Germline lookup yields CDR1 LNHDA and CDR2 SQIVND (reference sequence). CDR3 sequence: CASSMGQYNQPQHF. The CDR3 nucleotides read TGTGCCAGTAGTATGGGACAGTACAATCAGCCCCAGCATTTT.

This chain uses TRBV25-1 with TRBJ1-2; 8 bases align to TRBD1. The germline CDR1 and CDR2 sequences are MGHDK and SYGVNS. The length of the CDR3 is 12 residues. V dropped 7 bases and J dropped 7; count of bases not matched to a gene: 5. The CDR3 reads CASNEDRAGYTF. CDR3 DNA sequence: TGTGCCAGCAACGAGGACAGGGCTGGCTACACCTTC.

This clonotype is large (0.1 to 1%) by share. The rearrangement uses TRBV19 and TRBJ1-4; 7 nucleotides match TRBD1. CDR1 and CDR2 (germline): LNHDA, SQIVND (reference sequence). The junction had 10 bases not matched to a gene; V was cut back by 1 base and J by 8 bases. This CDR3 region has 16 residues. The CDR3 nucleotides are TGTGCCAGTAGTATAGGAAGACAGGGCATAGGCGAAAAACTGTTTTTT. It translates to CASSIGRQGIGEKLFF.

This clonotype was picked up a small number of times. The V gene is TRBV12-3 or TRBV12-4, the J gene TRBJ1-2, with 8 bases matching TRBD1. V gave up 6 bases and J gave up 8 bases; unmatched junction bases: 14. There are 15 residues in the CDR3. CDR3 in DNA: TGTGCCAGCAGACGGACAGGGTCCAATGCTCTAGGCTACACCTTC. The encoded protein is CASRRTGSNALGYTF.

This clonotype was found a few times. This chain joins TRBV6-1 and TRBJ1-5; D perhaps matches TRBD1 (6 bases). The germline V gene has CDR1 MNHNS and CDR2 SASEGT. The length of the CDR3 is 16 residues. V lost 0 bases and J 7 bases, leaving 16 bases between the germline ends. The CDR3 loop reads CASSEAQAGGRQPQHF. As DNA, the CDR3 is TGTGCCAGCAGTGAAGCCCAGGCGGGGGGCCGGCAGCCCCAGCATTTT.

V usage is TRBV20-1 and J usage is TRBJ2-3; 7 bases agree with TRBD2. Germline CDR1 and CDR2: DFQATT and SNEGSKA (reference sequence). The CDR3 loop spans 15 amino acids. V dropped 2 bases and J dropped 5; count of bases not matched to a gene: 10. The CDR3 loop reads CSARRGTISGDTQYF. DNA of the CDR3: TGCAGTGCTAGACGAGGGACTATTTCGGGAGATACGCAGTATTTT.

The CDR3, as DNA: TGTGCCAGCTCAAAGCGACAGGGAACGAACAATCAGCCCCAGCATTTT. Translating gives CASSKRQGTNNQPQHF. The chain employs TRBV18 and TRBJ1-5, with 7 positions matching TRBD1. J lost 3 bases, V lost 5 bases, and 10 bases had no gene match. The CDR3 extends over 16 amino acids. Germline CDR1 and CDR2: KGHSH and LQKENI.

This clonotype was detected only a few times. The chain is built from TRBV11-2 and TRBJ2-5; the D gene could be TRBD1 or TRBD2 (6 bases each). This CDR3 spans 17 amino acids. V lost 1 base to trimming and J lost 4 bases, with 19 bases between them. Germline CDR1 reads SGHAT; CDR2 reads FQNNGV. CDR3 loop: CASSLGTSGGVRETQYF. CDR3 bases: TGTGCCAGCAGCTTAGGGACTTCCGGGGGCGTTCGAGAGACCCAGTACTTC. The full variable domain, in which reference TRBV11-2 and TRBJ2-5 provide the parts outside the CDR3, is EAGVAQSPRYKIIEKRQSVAFWCNPISGHATLYWYQQILGQGPKLLIQFQNNGVVDDSQLPKDRFSAERLKGVDSTLKIQPAKLEDSAVYLCASSLGTSGGVRETQYFGPGTRLLVL.